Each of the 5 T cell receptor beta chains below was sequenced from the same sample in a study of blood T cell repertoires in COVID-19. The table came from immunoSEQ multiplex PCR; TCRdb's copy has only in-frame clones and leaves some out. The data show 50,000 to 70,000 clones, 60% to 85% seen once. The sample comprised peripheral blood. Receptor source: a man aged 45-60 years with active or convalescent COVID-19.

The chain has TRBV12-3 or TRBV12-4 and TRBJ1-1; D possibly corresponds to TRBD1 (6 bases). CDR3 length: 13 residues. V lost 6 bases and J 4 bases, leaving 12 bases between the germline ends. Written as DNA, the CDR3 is TGTGCCAGCAGCCCGACAGGTTTCACTGAAGCTTTCTTT. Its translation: CASSPTGFTEAFF.

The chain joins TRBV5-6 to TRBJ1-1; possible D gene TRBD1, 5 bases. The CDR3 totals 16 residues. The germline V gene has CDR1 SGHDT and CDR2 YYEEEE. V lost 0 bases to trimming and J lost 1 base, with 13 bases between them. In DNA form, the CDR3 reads TGTGCCAGCAGCTTGGGTTCACAGGTTAGGAACACTGAAGCTTTCTTT. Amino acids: CASSLGSQVRNTEAFF.

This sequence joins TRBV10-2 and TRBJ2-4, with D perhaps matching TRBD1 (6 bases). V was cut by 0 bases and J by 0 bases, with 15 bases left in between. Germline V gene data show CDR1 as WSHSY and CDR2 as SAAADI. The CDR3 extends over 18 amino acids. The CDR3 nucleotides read TGCGCCAGCAGTGAGTCGGGGCTAGGGGGTTTAGCCAAAAACATTCAGTACTTC. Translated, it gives CASSESGLGGLAKNIQYF.

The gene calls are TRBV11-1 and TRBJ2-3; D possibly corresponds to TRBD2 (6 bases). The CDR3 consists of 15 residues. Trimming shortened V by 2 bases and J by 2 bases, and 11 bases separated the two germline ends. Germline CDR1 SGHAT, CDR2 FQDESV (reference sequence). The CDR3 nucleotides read TGTGCCAGCAGCTTAAGCGGGCTCGTCACAGATACGCAGTATTTT. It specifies CASSLSGLVTDTQYF.

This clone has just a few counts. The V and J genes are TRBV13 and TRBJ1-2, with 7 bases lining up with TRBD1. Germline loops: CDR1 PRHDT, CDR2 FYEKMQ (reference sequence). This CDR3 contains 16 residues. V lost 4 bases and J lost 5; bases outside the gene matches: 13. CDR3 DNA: TGTGCCAGCAGCTCGTGGGACAGCCTGAGGGGATATGGCTACACCTTC. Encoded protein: CASSSWDSLRGYGYTF.